The clone carrying this TCR beta chain was seen a handful of times. Its cognate antigen is unknown. This record belongs to a study of type 1 regulatory T cells. Turning to the study itself: T-allo10 is a Tr1-enriched, alloantigen-specific CD4 T cell product made in vitro.

TCRdb reprocessed the reads via MiXCR and lists one record per CDR3 protein. Seen here are about 62,000 distinct CDR3 sequences, 62% observed once, and the top ten hold around 1.9%. Study-level points and caveats: Compared with non-type 1 regulatory T cells, type 1 regulatory T cells showed a more restricted TCR repertoire.

Source material: cultured non-Tr1 T cells, either the whole culture or a sorted T cell fraction (not recorded which). The sequence came from a human donor in good health.

The CDR3 is CSATGGGSNEQYF. The DNA for the CDR3 is TGCAGTGCCACAGGGGGCGGGAGCAACGAGCAGTACTTC. This sequence joins TRBV20-1 and TRBJ2-7; 9 bases line up with TRBD1. V dropped 6 bases and J dropped 5; count of bases not matched to a gene: 8. Per the germline V gene, CDR1 is DFQATT and CDR2 is SNEGSKA (reference sequence). This CDR3 contains 13 residues.